This T cell receptor beta chain was sequenced in a study of blood T cell repertoires in COVID-19. Study as a whole: Collection of acute and convalescent COVID-19 samples took place in the United States, Italy and Spain. T cells, B-cell-depleted T cells, or PBMCs provided the cDNA or gDNA that served as material.

Germline lookup yields CDR1 MNHEY and CDR2 SMNVEV (reference sequence). V was pared by 0 bases and J by 3 bases, with 2 bases of the junction left unmatched. This CDR3 is built from 14 residues. Profiled with immunoSEQ multiplex PCR; TCRdb holds only in-frame clones, not every one. The sample records 97,000 or so clones, approximately 88% being singletons. Only one count was recorded for this clone. At the DNA level, this CDR3 is encoded by other sequences in the same sample as well. The sample taken for sequencing was peripheral blood. This sequence was found in a human donor in a cohort sampled during active COVID-19. The genes are TRBV27 and TRBJ2-7; 7 nucleotides match TRBD1. CDR3 protein: CASSLSAGGYEQYF. DNA for the CDR3: TGTGCCAGCAGTTTATCGGCAGGGGGCTACGAGCAGTACTTC.